This T cell receptor (beta chain) came from a study of identical twins. Study-wide points: Modelling underestimated the level of out-of-frame TCR alpha sharing observed in monozygotic twins.

This CDR3 has 14 amino acids. V was pared by 2 bases and J by 7 bases, with 7 bases of the junction left unmatched. MiXCR was run by TCRdb on the 5' RACE reads, yielding one entry per CDR3 protein. Of roughly 250,000 distinct CDR3 sequences in the sample, around an eighth are singletons; the top ten hold 7% to 9%. Ten or more counts support this clonotype. Its antigen is undetermined. V gene TRBV12-3 or TRBV12-4 combines with J gene TRBJ1-1, with 7 bases fitting TRBD1. The sequencing sample was made of memory (CD45RO+) T cells sorted from blood. The origin of this receptor is a woman aged 18-29 years in good health. CDR3 region: CASSLRQGENEAFF. CDR3 sequence (DNA): TGTGCCAGCAGTTTACGACAGGGAGAAAATGAAGCTTTCTTT.